The 27 T cell receptor beta chains reported below all come from one sample, sequenced in a study of T cells in Graves' hyperthyroidism and ophthalmopathy. RNA transcripts provided the source from which TCR beta CDR3 regions were amplified. The HTBI primer set drove a first-round RT-PCR of the TCR CDR3. A single record per CDR3 protein comes from TCRdb applying MiXCR to the multiplex PCR reads. This sample has a few hundred thousand distinct CDR3 sequences, with about 18% found just once. The sequencing input was blood. Receptor source: a woman in her 50s with Graves' hyperthyroidism.

The J gene is TRBJ1-1, the V gene TRBV6-1, with TRBD1 as a possible D gene (6 bases). Trimming removed 6 bases from V and 8 bases from J, with 16 bases in between. Germline CDR1 and CDR2: MNHNS and SASEGT. The CDR3 totals 13 residues. The CDR3, as DNA: TGTGCCAGCAGGGACTGGTCCAGGGGCGAAGCTTTCTTT. It yields the protein CASRDWSRGEAFF.

As for this clonotype: Given a much more abundant clone one base away, this may be a read error. J is TRBJ2-5 and V is TRBV6-5; D is uncertain. The CDR3 extends over 14 amino acids. The germline V gene has CDR1 MNHEY and CDR2 SVGAGI. This CDR3 is CASSFNGFEEIQYF. For the CDR3, the DNA is TGTGCCAGCAGTTTTAACGGGTTTGAAGAGATCCAGTACTTC.

The chain employs TRBV5-4 and TRBJ2-1, with 9 bases lining up with TRBD1. The J segment lost 5 bases and the V segment lost 4 bases, leaving 7 bases of the junction unmatched. Germline CDR1 SGHNT, CDR2 YYREEE (reference sequence). CDR3 length: 15 amino acids. The CDR3 DNA is TGTGCCAGCAGCCTATGGACAGGGGAAGACAATGAGCAGTTCTTC. Residues: CASSLWTGEDNEQFF.

With respect to this clonotype: A much larger clone lies one base from this, so it may be a read error. DNA for the CDR3: TGTGCCAGCAGTGAAACGGGGGTGGGGAACACTGAAGCTTCCTTT. Translated: CASSETGVGNTEASF. This chain uses TRBV2 with TRBJ1-1, with D perhaps matching TRBD1 (5 bases). This CDR3 is built from 15 residues. The germline gives CDR1 SNHLY, CDR2 FYNNEI.

Ten or more counts support this clonotype. The chain uses TRBV5-1 and TRBJ1-1, with D maybe TRBD1 (6 bases). V shed 3 bases and J shed 4 bases, with 13 bases lying between them. Germline CDR1 is SGHRS and CDR2 is YFSETQ. The length of the CDR3 is 14 residues. The CDR3 DNA is TGCGCCAGCAGCTCTGAACAGGGCGTCACTGAAGCTTTCTTT. Translation: CASSSEQGVTEAFF.

This clonotype was recorded a few times. The chain couples TRBV20-1 to TRBJ1-5; D perhaps matches TRBD1 (6 bases). Trimming stripped 3 bases from V and 4 bases from J, with 10 bases between. The CDR3 totals 13 residues. CDR1 is DFQATT and CDR2 is SNEGSKA in the germline V gene (reference sequence). CDR3 sequence reads: CSASRTDNQPQHF. In nucleotides, the CDR3 is TGCAGTGCTAGCAGGACAGATAATCAGCCCCAGCATTTT.

This clonotype has a count of ten or more. The V gene is TRBV5-6, the J gene TRBJ2-7, with D perhaps TRBD1 (6 bases). CDR3 size: 14 residues. V lost 9 bases, J lost 2 bases, and 18 bases lay in between. The germline V gene has CDR1 SGHDT and CDR2 YYEEEE. The CDR3 coding sequence is TGTGCCACCTCGTACGGGGCAGGGGCCTACGAGCAGTACTTC. Translated: CATSYGAGAYEQYF.

The gene calls are TRBV6-1 and TRBJ2-5; 7 bases line up with TRBD1. This CDR3 is 15 amino acids long. The J segment lost 2 bases and the V segment lost 6 bases, leaving 9 bases of the junction unmatched. The germline CDR1 and CDR2 sequences are MNHNS and SASEGT. Written as DNA, the CDR3 is TGTGCCAGCAGGGGGACAGCGTCGATTCAAGAGACCCAGTACTTC. Protein product: CASRGTASIQETQYF.

This clonotype was detected ten times or more. J is TRBJ2-7 and V is TRBV5-1, with 11 bases that match TRBD2. The V segment lost 1 base and the J segment 3 bases; nucleotides outside the gene matches: 3. The CDR3 is made up of 15 amino acids. Germline V lookup: CDR1 SGHRS, CDR2 YFSETQ. CDR3 in amino acids: CASSLTSGGFYEQYF. The CDR3 DNA is TGCGCCAGCAGCTTGACTAGCGGGGGTTTCTACGAGCAGTACTTC.

This clonotype was counted a few times. This sequence joins TRBV2 and TRBJ2-3, with TRBD1 matching over 9 bases. There are 12 residues in the CDR3. Germline V gene lookup returns CDR1 SNHLY and CDR2 FYNNEI. V shed 6 bases, J shed 5 bases, and the junction held 0 bases outside the gene matches. The chain's CDR3 is CASRDRGDTQYF. CDR3 sequence (DNA): TGTGCCAGCAGGGACAGGGGAGATACGCAGTATTTT.

This clonotype was seen once. J is TRBJ2-7 and V is TRBV6-1; 14 bases fit TRBD2. The CDR3 consists of 14 residues. The J segment lost 6 bases and the V segment lost 9 bases, leaving 7 bases of the junction unmatched. Germline values: CDR1 MNHNS, CDR2 SASEGT. The CDR3 DNA reads as TGTGCCAGTACCGGGACTAGCGGGAGTTCCGAGCAGTACTTC. It specifies CASTGTSGSSEQYF.

This clonotype was picked up a small number of times. The rearrangement uses TRBV5-1 and TRBJ2-5; 13 bases line up with TRBD2. CDR1 and CDR2 from the germline V gene are SGHRS and YFSETQ. The CDR3 is 15 residues long. V was clipped by 4 bases and J by 5 bases; unmatched bases: 5. The CDR3 reads CASSLGTSGVETQYF. For the CDR3, the DNA is TGCGCCAGCAGCCTAGGGACTAGCGGGGTGGAGACCCAGTACTTC.

This clonotype was detected many times. The V and J genes are TRBV7-2 and TRBJ1-5; D remains ambiguous. Germline V gene sequence: CDR1 SGHTA, CDR2 FQGNSA. This CDR3 is 13 amino acids long. V lost 5 bases and J 4 bases, leaving 9 bases between the germline ends. CDR3 nucleotides: TGTGCCAGCAGCGAGGACGGGAATCAGCCCCAGCATTTT. Protein product: CASSEDGNQPQHF.

This clonotype has at least ten counts. The chain joins TRBV2 to TRBJ1-2, with TRBD1 matching 8 bases. Germline values: CDR1 SNHLY, CDR2 FYNNEI. CDR3 size: 14 residues. J was trimmed by 5 bases and V by 4 bases; bases with no gene match: 6. CDR3 protein: CASSGLGQGYGYTF. As DNA, the CDR3 is TGTGCCAGCAGTGGCCTCGGACAGGGTTATGGCTACACCTTC.

This clonotype was detected many times. This chain joins TRBV20-1 and TRBJ2-1, with D perhaps assigned TRBD1 or TRBD2 (5 bases each). V was shortened by 0 bases and J by 10 bases, with 13 bases between the two germline ends. The CDR3 consists of 13 residues. Germline-derived CDR1 and CDR2 are DFQATT and SNEGSKA (reference sequence). The CDR3 here is CSARDGGPGEQFF. The CDR3 DNA sequence: TGCAGTGCTAGAGATGGAGGACCAGGGGAGCAGTTCTTC.

The rearrangement joins TRBV7-8 to TRBJ2-1; the D is unclear. Trimming left V 1 base short and J 8 bases short, with 9 bases between. Germline-derived CDR1 and CDR2 are SGHVS and FQNEAQ. This CDR3 comprises 13 residues. The CDR3 sequence is CASSLEFGDEQFF. Written as DNA, the CDR3 is TGTGCCAGCAGCTTAGAGTTTGGCGATGAGCAGTTCTTC.

This sequence joins TRBV19 and TRBJ2-2, with TRBD1 as a possible D gene (5 bases). The CDR3 contains 15 residues. Germline V gives CDR1 LNHDA, CDR2 SQIVND (reference sequence). V was trimmed by 7 bases and J by 0 bases, leaving 12 bases between them. DNA for the CDR3: TGTGCCAGTAACCCACAGGAACCGAACACCGGGGAGCTGTTTTTT. As protein: CASNPQEPNTGELFF.

This clonotype was seen more than once but under ten times. V usage is TRBV5-1 and J usage is TRBJ1-2; no clear D. CDR3 length: 16 amino acids. CDR1 and CDR2 from the germline V gene are SGHRS and YFSETQ. The V end lost 4 bases, the J end lost 0 bases, and 16 bases lay between the germline ends. The CDR3: CASSPALSGPNYGYTF. In DNA form, the CDR3 reads TGCGCCAGCAGCCCTGCTCTCTCAGGTCCTAACTATGGCTACACCTTC.

This clonotype showed up just a few times. V gene TRBV27 combines with J gene TRBJ1-5; weak D call: TRBD1 (5 bases). The CDR3 extends over 17 amino acids. CDR1 and CDR2 (germline): MNHEY, SMNVEV (reference sequence). V dropped 6 bases and J dropped 0 bases, with 18 bases sitting between them. The DNA of the CDR3 is TGTGCCAGCAGGCGACAGACCGAGATTTTTAGCAATCAGCCCCAGCATTTT. Translation: CASRRQTEIFSNQPQHF.

The J gene is TRBJ2-3, the V gene TRBV14; TRBD2 matches at 9 bases. The CDR3 totals 16 residues. J gave up 1 base and V 4 bases, and 6 bases lay outside the gene matches. Germline CDR1 and CDR2: SGHDN and FVKESK. In DNA form, the CDR3 reads TGTGCCAGCAGCCCCTTAGCGGGAGTGGGCACAGATACGCAGTATTTT. Translation: CASSPLAGVGTDTQYF. Full variable domain (missing parts from reference TRBV14 and TRBJ2-3): EAGVTQFPSHSVIEKGQTVTLRCDPISGHDNLYWYRRVMGKEIKFLLHFVKESKQDESGMPNNRFLAERTGGTYSTLKVQPAELEDSGVYFCASSPLAGVGTDTQYFGPGTRLTVL.

V is TRBV27 and J is TRBJ2-5; 10 bases line up with TRBD2. Losses at the gene ends were 6 bases for V and 5 bases for J; bases not matched to a gene: 6. Germline lookup yields CDR1 MNHEY and CDR2 SMNVEV (reference sequence). The CDR3 is 14 residues long. The DNA for the CDR3 is TGTGCCAGCAGGATAGCGGGAGGAGGCGAGACCCAGTACTTC. Its protein is CASRIAGGGETQYF.

This clonotype was seen many times. The V gene is TRBV6-1, the J gene TRBJ2-7; 9 nucleotides line up with TRBD1. Germline CDR1 and CDR2: MNHNS and SASEGT. This CDR3 has 16 residues. V lost 4 bases to trimming and J lost 3 bases; unmatched junction nucleotides: 10. The CDR3 here is CASSAPLWGQGYEQYV. Here the CDR3 DNA reads TGTGCCAGCAGTGCGCCTCTCTGGGGACAGGGCTACGAGCAGTACGTC.

There are many counts of this clonotype. V and J are TRBV6-1 and TRBJ1-6; D call uncertain. Germline V gives CDR1 MNHNS, CDR2 SASEGT. V lost 5 bases, J lost 13 bases, and 18 bases lay in between. The CDR3 covers 14 residues. CDR3 in DNA: TGTGCCAGCAGTTACACCCAGGCTAGTCTCCCCCTCCACTTT. Amino acid sequence: CASSYTQASLPLHF.

The rearrangement links TRBV5-1 to TRBJ2-2, with D tentatively TRBD1 or TRBD2 (5 bases each). Germline CDR1 and CDR2: SGHRS and YFSETQ. The CDR3 has 16 amino acids. V lost 4 bases and J 0 bases, leaving 13 bases between the germline ends. The CDR3 loop reads CASSLSWGSNTGELFF. DNA of the CDR3: TGCGCCAGCAGCCTGTCTTGGGGGTCGAACACCGGGGAGCTGTTTTTT.

Many counts were recorded for this clonotype. The chain has TRBV27 and TRBJ2-7; TRBD2 agrees at 10 bases. V trimming: 5 bases; J trimming: 5 bases; junction bases outside the gene matches: 9. Germline lookup yields CDR1 MNHEY and CDR2 SMNVEV (reference sequence). The CDR3 totals 15 residues. DNA for the CDR3: TGTGCCAGCAGTCCCGCTGCTAGCGGGAGCGACGAGCAGTACTTC. Amino acid sequence: CASSPAASGSDEQYF.

The chain combines TRBV7-9 with TRBJ2-2, with 8 bases matching TRBD1. Germline V gene data show CDR1 as SEHNR and CDR2 as FQNEAQ (reference sequence). Trimming at V came to 3 bases and at J to 4 bases, leaving 4 bases not matched to a gene. The CDR3 is 15 amino acids. This CDR3 reads CASSLGQAATGELFF. The CDR3 DNA sequence: TGTGCCAGCAGCTTGGGACAGGCGGCCACCGGGGAGCTGTTTTTT.

This clonotype was counted many times. The V gene is TRBV27, the J gene TRBJ2-4, with a weak D call TRBD1 (6 bases). Per germline, CDR1 MNHEY and CDR2 SMNVEV (reference sequence). Trimming cost V 2 bases and J 9 bases, with 14 bases left between them. The CDR3 totals 14 residues. The CDR3 nucleotides are TGTGCCAGCAGTTTAACGGGACACGATACCATTCAGTACTTC. Protein: CASSLTGHDTIQYF.